Below are 12 T cell receptor beta chains sequenced from a single sample in a study of blood T cell repertoires in COVID-19. Clones were sequenced by immunoSEQ multiplex PCR, and TCRdb holds only the in-frame ones, with some missing. The data contain fewer than 250,000 clones, roughly 85% of them singletons. Sequencing was done on a sample of PBMCs or T cells enriched from blood (not recorded which). The receptors were sampled from a middle-aged woman who had been exposed to COVID-19.

The CDR3, as DNA: TGTGCCAGCAGCACAGACAGGGAGAGACCGGGCTACACCTTC. Translated, it gives CASSTDRERPGYTF. This chain links TRBV5-8 with TRBJ1-2, with 7 positions matching TRBD1. V was pared by 4 bases and J by 8 bases, with 11 bases of the junction left unmatched. Germline values: CDR1 SGHTS, CDR2 YDEGEE. The CDR3 covers 14 residues. The whole variable domain, filled in from reference TRBV5-8 and TRBJ1-2, reads EAGVTQSPTHLIKTRGQQATLRCSPISGHTSVYWYQQALGLGLQFLLWYDEGEERNRGNFPPRFSGRQFPNYSSELNVNALELEDSALYLCASSTDRERPGYTFGSGTRLTVV.

This clone appeared a few times. This sequence joins TRBV5-4 and TRBJ1-1; 8 positions match TRBD1. V was clipped by 6 bases and J by 4 bases; unmatched bases: 14. The germline V gene encodes CDR1 SGHNT and CDR2 YYREEE (reference sequence). CDR3 length equals 16 residues. The CDR3 here is CASTPYRGKLGTEAFF. CDR3 sequence (DNA): TGTGCCAGCACCCCATACAGGGGGAAATTGGGCACTGAAGCTTTCTTT.

V is TRBV5-8 and J is TRBJ2-7; TRBD1 matches at 10 bases. CDR1 is SGHTS, CDR2 YDEGEE, per germline. This CDR3 has 16 residues. V lost 0 bases to trimming and J lost 1 base; unmatched junction nucleotides: 4. This chain's CDR3 is CASSLERGQGSYEQYF. CDR3 in DNA: TGTGCCAGCAGCTTGGAAAGGGGACAGGGGTCCTACGAGCAGTACTTC.

This sequence joins TRBV5-4 and TRBJ1-6; no clear D. V was pared by 4 bases and J by 6 bases, with 23 bases between. The CDR3 covers 18 residues. CDR1 is SGHNT, CDR2 YYREEE, per germline (reference sequence). Here the CDR3 reads CASSPHPAGQRGNSPLHF. The CDR3 DNA sequence: TGTGCCAGCAGCCCTCACCCCGCGGGCCAGAGAGGTAATTCACCCCTCCACTTT. Full variable domain (missing parts from reference TRBV5-4 and TRBJ1-6): ETGVTQSPTHLIKTRGQQVTLRCSSQSGHNTVSWYQQALGQGPQFIFQYYREEENGRGNFPPRFSGLQFPNYSSELNVNALELDDSALYLCASSPHPAGQRGNSPLHFGNGTRLTVT.

V gene TRBV27 combines with J gene TRBJ1-2; TRBD1 matches 9 bases. CDR1 and CDR2 from the germline V gene are MNHEY and SMNVEV (reference sequence). This CDR3 is 14 amino acids long. V shed 8 bases, J shed 5 bases, and the junction held 9 bases outside the gene matches. The CDR3 sequence is CASRLQGAGYGYTF. The CDR3 bases are TGTGCCAGCCGACTACAGGGGGCTGGTTATGGCTACACCTTC.

This clone has just a few counts. DNA of the CDR3: TGTGCCAGCAGCTTTGTCGGCGGGGGCCCCTCAGTGGAGCAGTTCTTC. This gives the protein CASSFVGGGPSVEQFF. The chain carries TRBV7-2 and TRBJ2-1, with a tentative D call TRBD2 (7 bases). Germline V lookup: CDR1 SGHTA, CDR2 FQGNSA. The CDR3 has 16 amino acids. The V end lost 3 bases, the J end lost 10 bases, and 22 bases lay between the germline ends.

This chain uses TRBV2 with TRBJ2-7; D is possibly TRBD1 (9 bases). With 6 bases removed from V and 6 bases from J, the gap between germline ends came to 18 bases. Looked up from germline, CDR1 is SNHLY and CDR2 is FYNNEI. The CDR3 covers 14 residues. CDR3 in amino acids: CASSGRGQGAEQYF. CDR3 DNA sequence: TGTGCCAGCAGCGGGAGGGGACAGGGTGCCGAGCAGTACTTC.

The rearrangement uses TRBV9 and TRBJ1-2; TRBD1 matches 9 bases. Germline-derived CDR1 and CDR2 are SGDLS and YYNGEE. V dropped 4 bases and J dropped 4; count of bases not matched to a gene: 5. This CDR3 comprises 14 residues. The chain's CDR3 is CASSPGQGSYGYTF. The CDR3 region has the DNA TGTGCCAGCAGCCCGGGACAGGGATCCTATGGCTACACCTTC.

This clone showed up just a few times. CDR3 nucleotide sequence: TGTGCCAGCAGTATAACTGGGACAGCCTACTACGAGCAGTACTTC. This codes for CASSITGTAYYEQYF. The chain recombines TRBV27 with TRBJ2-7; 7 bases match TRBD1. The V segment lost 5 bases and the J segment 3 bases; nucleotides outside the gene matches: 10. Germline V gives CDR1 MNHEY, CDR2 SMNVEV (reference sequence). The CDR3 covers 15 residues.

The chain employs TRBV5-1 and TRBJ1-1, with D perhaps TRBD1 (5 bases). The length of the CDR3 is 15 residues. V lost 2 bases and J lost 1, with 12 bases in between. Germline V gene lookup returns CDR1 SGHRS and CDR2 YFSETQ. CDR3 loop: CASSFIDSRNTEAFF. The CDR3 bases are TGCGCCAGCAGCTTCATCGACAGTCGGAACACTGAAGCTTTCTTT.

This clone was recorded once. V gene TRBV30 combines with J gene TRBJ1-2; TRBD1 is a possible D gene (6 bases). V lost 3 bases and J lost 11, with 16 bases in between. The CDR3 is made up of 12 amino acids. Germline V gene sequence: CDR1 GTSNPN, CDR2 SVGIG (reference sequence). This chain's CDR3 is CAWSSTLGAYTF. The CDR3, as DNA: TGTGCCTGGAGCTCCACCCTGGGGGCATACACCTTC. Combining the CDR3 with reference TRBV30 and TRBJ1-2 gives the whole variable domain SQTIHQWPATLVQPVGSPLSLECTVEGTSNPNLYWYRQAAGRGLQLLFYSVGIGQISSEVPQNLSASRPQDRQFILSSKKLLLSDSGFYLCAWSSTLGAYTFGSGTRLTVV.

The V gene is TRBV2, the J gene TRBJ1-1, with D possibly being TRBD1 (5 bases). The V and J ends lost 9 bases and 6 bases respectively, with 20 bases between them. The CDR3 spans 14 residues. Germline CDR1 and CDR2: SNHLY and FYNNEI. The chain's CDR3 is CARLTGTAIAEAFF. The CDR3 DNA sequence: TGTGCCAGACTTACCGGGACTGCAATCGCTGAAGCTTTCTTT.